Below, 8 T cell receptor beta chains from the same sample are listed, as sequenced in a study of shared clonotypes between healthy human individuals. Sequencing was performed with immunoSEQ multiplex PCR; in TCRdb, only in-frame clones are kept and a portion is missing. The sample holds millions of clones, around 95% seen once. Material: naive CD4+ T cells sorted from blood. As to subset: CD45RA+ positively selected. The receptors stem from a man younger than 35 in good health.

This chain links TRBV5-1 with TRBJ1-5; no reliable D call. This CDR3 contains 15 residues. Trimming removed 0 bases at V and 5 bases at J, with 12 bases between. Per germline, CDR1 SGHRS and CDR2 YFSETQ. This CDR3 reads CASSLVPGSDQPQHF. CDR3 DNA sequence: TGCGCCAGCAGCTTGGTTCCCGGGTCCGATCAGCCCCAGCATTTT.

V gene TRBV7-8 combines with J gene TRBJ2-7; D gene unclear. From germline, CDR1 is SGHVS and CDR2 FQNEAQ. The CDR3 contains 13 residues. V was shortened by 5 bases and J by 5 bases, with 13 bases between the two germline ends. The CDR3: CASSISHSNEQYF. The CDR3 nucleotides read TGTGCCAGCAGCATTAGCCACTCGAACGAGCAGTACTTC.

The chain uses TRBV27 and TRBJ1-6; tentative D call: TRBD1 (5 bases). This CDR3 has 16 amino acids. V was clipped by 0 bases and J by 10 bases, with 16 bases between them. CDR1 and CDR2 from the germline V gene are MNHEY and SMNVEV (reference sequence). The chain's CDR3 is CASSLSPGVGWSPLHF. CDR3 bases: TGTGCCAGCAGTTTATCCCCGGGGGTAGGTTGGTCACCCCTCCACTTT.

Of note for this clone: Other DNA sequences in this sample translate to the same CDR3. This sequence joins TRBV6-5 and TRBJ2-7; unclear D gene. From germline, CDR1 is MNHEY and CDR2 SVGAGI. Trimming pared 5 bases from V and 0 bases from J, leaving 11 bases between. The CDR3 is made up of 14 amino acids. CDR3 amino acids: CASSPRTTSYEQYF. CDR3 nucleotide sequence: TGTGCCAGCAGTCCCCGGACCACCTCCTACGAGCAGTACTTC.

V is TRBV6-6 and J is TRBJ1-2; 9 bases match TRBD1. The CDR3 is 16 residues long. Losses at the gene ends were 8 bases for V and 3 bases for J; bases not matched to a gene: 13. Germline V CDR1 and CDR2: MNHNY, SVGAGI (reference sequence). Here the CDR3 reads CASDTWDRALYYGYTF. For the CDR3, the DNA is TGTGCCAGCGATACTTGGGACAGGGCCTTGTACTATGGCTACACCTTC.

In this sample, this clone turned up a few times. The V call is TRBV9, the J call TRBJ1-2; TRBD1 might be the D (6 bases). The ends were cut back, 0 bases at V and 0 bases at J, with 12 bases in the middle. CDR1 and CDR2 (germline): SGDLS, YYNGEE. The CDR3 consists of 16 residues. The CDR3 protein is CASSVALQGANYGYTF. CDR3 sequence (DNA): TGTGCCAGCAGCGTAGCCCTACAGGGAGCTAACTATGGCTACACCTTC.

The CDR3 DNA sequence: TGTGCCAGCAGCTTCGAAGCGGTCACAGATACGCAGTATTTT. Translating gives CASSFEAVTDTQYF. The chain joins TRBV5-8 to TRBJ2-3, with D possibly being TRBD2 (5 bases). Germline CDR1 reads SGHTS; CDR2 reads YDEGEE. The V end lost 2 bases, the J end lost 2 bases, and 9 bases lay between the germline ends. CDR3 length: 14 residues.

The chain is built from TRBV6-5 and TRBJ1-5, with 10 positions matching TRBD1. The germline V gene has CDR1 MNHEY and CDR2 SVGAGI. After removal of 6 bases from V and 6 bases from J, the junction contained 8 bases not matched to a gene. The CDR3 spans 15 residues. The CDR3 here is CASSKGQGFAQPQHF. DNA of the CDR3: TGTGCCAGCAGCAAGGGACAGGGGTTTGCTCAGCCCCAGCATTTT.